This T cell receptor (beta chain) was profiled in a study of spatial heterogeneity in lung cancer. On the study more broadly: Among detected sequences, beta-chain ones consistently exceeded alpha-chain ones in number. Study-level points and caveats: Estimated coverage of tumor T cells was about 7% for alpha and approximately 13% for beta chains. Tumor mutation counts were tracked by expanded intratumoral alpha and beta TCR counts.

Time point indicated: sample taken at primary tumor resection. Frozen PBMC, nontumor lung or tumor provided whole RNA, which was sequenced unsorted. Single TCR cDNA molecules each had their own unique molecular identifier. TCRdb re-derived calls from the 5' RACE reads in MiXCR, one entry per CDR3 protein. Among under 7,500 distinct CDR3 sequences, roughly 13% were seen once, and the ten largest hold 9%. This clonotype is deemed medium-sized. No antigen is known for it. Germline trimming cut 4 bases from V and 9 bases from J; bases unmatched to any gene: 5. The CDR3 extends over 15 amino acids. The germline gives CDR1 MGHRA, CDR2 YSYEKL.

This sequence joins TRBV4-1 and TRBJ2-1; 14 positions match TRBD2. The source of this sequence is a female donor with early-stage non-small cell lung cancer. The sequencing used lung tumor tissue, collected at surgery. CDR3 loop: CASSLGLAGGGEQFF. DNA for the CDR3: TGCGCCAGCAGCCTTGGACTAGCGGGGGGAGGTGAGCAGTTCTTC.